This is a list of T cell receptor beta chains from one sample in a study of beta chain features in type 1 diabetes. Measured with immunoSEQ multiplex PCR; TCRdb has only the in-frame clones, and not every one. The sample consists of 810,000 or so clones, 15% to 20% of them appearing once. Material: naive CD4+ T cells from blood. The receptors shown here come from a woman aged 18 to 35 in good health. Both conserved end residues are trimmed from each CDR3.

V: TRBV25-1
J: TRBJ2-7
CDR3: ASRPTAGTSESYEQY

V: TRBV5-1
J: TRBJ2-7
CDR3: ASSAVGGREQY

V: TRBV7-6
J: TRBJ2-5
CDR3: ASSSLEGLETQY

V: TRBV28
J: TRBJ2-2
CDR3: ASKIAGTSQGELF

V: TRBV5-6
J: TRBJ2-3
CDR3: ASSGTSGSRTDTQY

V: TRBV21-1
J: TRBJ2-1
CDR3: ASRAPSSYNEQF

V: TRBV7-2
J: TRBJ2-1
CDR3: ASSPAGTSAIEQF

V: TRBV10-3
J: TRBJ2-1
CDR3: AISGGETNYNEQF

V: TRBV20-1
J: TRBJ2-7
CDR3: SAPDKDEQY

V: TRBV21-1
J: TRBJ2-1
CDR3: ATLRCSSGDNEQF

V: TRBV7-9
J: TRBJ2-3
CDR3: ASSLRGRRPADTQY

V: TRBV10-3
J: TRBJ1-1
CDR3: AVTGPGTTEAF

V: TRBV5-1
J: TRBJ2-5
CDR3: ASSSASIATQY

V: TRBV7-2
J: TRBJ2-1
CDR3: ASSPPLSGARDNEQF

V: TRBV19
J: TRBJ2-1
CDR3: ASTDISGYSGLSYNEQF

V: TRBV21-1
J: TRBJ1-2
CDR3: ASSTDRAGDYGYT

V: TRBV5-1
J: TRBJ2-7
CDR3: ASSLGSRQGAGRGEQY

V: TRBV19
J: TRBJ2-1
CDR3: ASSVAGVPYNEQF

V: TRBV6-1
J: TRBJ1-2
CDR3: ASSVHDSYGYT

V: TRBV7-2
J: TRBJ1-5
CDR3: ASSPDRNQPQH

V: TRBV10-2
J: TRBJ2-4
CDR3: ASSEQGYIQY

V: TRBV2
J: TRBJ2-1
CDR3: ASSAGTSYDNEQF

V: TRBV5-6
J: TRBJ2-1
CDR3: ASSLAPGLAGYNEQF

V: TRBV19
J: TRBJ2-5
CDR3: ASSLSVQETQY

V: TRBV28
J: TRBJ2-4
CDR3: RLGSGVIAKNIQY

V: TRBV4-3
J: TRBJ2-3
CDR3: ASSYGQITDTQY

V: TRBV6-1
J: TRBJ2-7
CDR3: ASSYRDKTYEQY